This entry concerns a single TCR beta chain. The junction and the germline gene differ at one end; a read error may be behind it. This sample was included in a study of blood T cell repertoires in COVID-19. Across the whole study: The study drew acute and convalescent COVID-19 samples from the United States, Italy and Spain. Nucleic acid was either cDNA or gDNA, and it came from T cells, B-cell-depleted T cells, or PBMCs.

The CDR3 loop spans 14 amino acids. From germline, CDR1 is MNHEY and CDR2 SVGEGT. The method was immunoSEQ multiplex PCR; TCRdb's version includes in-frame clones alone and lacks a portion of them. Seen here are about 21,000 clones, roughly 85% observed once, and the top ten hold around 31%. The receptor was isolated from a human donor with active COVID-19. The donor label of this sample is uncertain. The chain couples TRBV6-2 or TRBV6-3 to TRBJ1-2; the match to TRBD1 covers 7 bases. Sequenced sample: peripheral blood. The CDR3 loop reads CASSYSTSRQGTAF. In DNA form, the CDR3 reads TGTGCCAGCAGTTACTCGACGAGTAGACAGGGTACTGCCTTC.